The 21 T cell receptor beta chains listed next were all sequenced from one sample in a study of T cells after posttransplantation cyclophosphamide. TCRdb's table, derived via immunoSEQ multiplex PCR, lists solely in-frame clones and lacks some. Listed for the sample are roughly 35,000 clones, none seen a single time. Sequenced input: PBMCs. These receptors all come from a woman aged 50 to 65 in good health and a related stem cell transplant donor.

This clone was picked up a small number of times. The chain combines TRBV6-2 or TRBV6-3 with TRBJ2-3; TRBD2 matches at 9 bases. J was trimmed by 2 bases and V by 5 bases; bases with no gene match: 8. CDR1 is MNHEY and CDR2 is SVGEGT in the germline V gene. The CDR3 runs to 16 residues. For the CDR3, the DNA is TGTGCCAGCAGTCTACTAGCGGGTGCCCTCACAGATACGCAGTATTTT. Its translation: CASSLLAGALTDTQYF.

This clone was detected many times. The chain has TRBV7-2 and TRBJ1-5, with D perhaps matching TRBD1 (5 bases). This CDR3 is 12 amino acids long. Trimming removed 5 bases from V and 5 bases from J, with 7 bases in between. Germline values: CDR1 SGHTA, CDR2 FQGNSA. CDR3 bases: TGTGCCAGCAGCATCAGGGATCAGCCCCAGCATTTT. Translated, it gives CASSIRDQPQHF.

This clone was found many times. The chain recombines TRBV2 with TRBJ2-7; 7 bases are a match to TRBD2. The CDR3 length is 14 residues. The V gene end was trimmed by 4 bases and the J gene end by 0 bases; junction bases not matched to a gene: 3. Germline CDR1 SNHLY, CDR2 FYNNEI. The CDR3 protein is CASSGQRDSYEQYF. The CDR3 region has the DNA TGTGCCAGCAGTGGCCAGCGGGACTCCTACGAGCAGTACTTC.

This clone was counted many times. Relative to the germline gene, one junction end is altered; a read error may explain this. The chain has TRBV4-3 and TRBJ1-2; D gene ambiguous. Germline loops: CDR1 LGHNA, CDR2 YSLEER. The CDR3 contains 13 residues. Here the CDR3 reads CASSLQDGSGCQF. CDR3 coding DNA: TGCGCCAGCAGCCTCCAAGATGGTTCAGGATGCCAATTC.

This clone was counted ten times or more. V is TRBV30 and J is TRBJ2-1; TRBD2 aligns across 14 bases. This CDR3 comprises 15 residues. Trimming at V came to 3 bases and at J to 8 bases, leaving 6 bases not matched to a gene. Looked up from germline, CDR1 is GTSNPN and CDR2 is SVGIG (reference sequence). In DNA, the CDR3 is TGTGCCTGGAGCCGACTAGCGGGAGGGCCAGATGAGCAGTTCTTC. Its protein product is CAWSRLAGGPDEQFF.

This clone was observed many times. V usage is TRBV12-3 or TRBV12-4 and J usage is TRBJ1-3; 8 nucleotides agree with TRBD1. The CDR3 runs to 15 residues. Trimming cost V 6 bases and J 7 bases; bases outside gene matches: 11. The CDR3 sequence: CASRPRTGRGNTIYF. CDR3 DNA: TGTGCCAGCAGACCCCGGACAGGGCGTGGTAACACCATATATTTT.

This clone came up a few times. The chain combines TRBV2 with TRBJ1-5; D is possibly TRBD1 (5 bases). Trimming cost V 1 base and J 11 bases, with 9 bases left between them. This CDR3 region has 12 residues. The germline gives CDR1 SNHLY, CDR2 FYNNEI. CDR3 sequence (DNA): TGTGCCAGCAGTGAAGGTCTAGGGGCCCAGCATTTT. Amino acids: CASSEGLGAQHF.

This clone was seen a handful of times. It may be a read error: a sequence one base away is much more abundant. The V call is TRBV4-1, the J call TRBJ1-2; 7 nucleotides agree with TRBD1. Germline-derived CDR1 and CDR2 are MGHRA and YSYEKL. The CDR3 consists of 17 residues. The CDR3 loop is CASSQDRDRRYLYRYTF. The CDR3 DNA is TGCGCCAGCAGCCAAGACCGGGACAGAAGATACCTCTATCGCTACACCTTC.

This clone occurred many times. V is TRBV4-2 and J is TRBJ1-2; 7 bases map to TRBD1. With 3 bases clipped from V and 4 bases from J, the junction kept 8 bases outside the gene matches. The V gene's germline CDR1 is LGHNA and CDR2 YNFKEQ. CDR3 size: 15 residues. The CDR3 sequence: CASSHTRQGGYGYTF. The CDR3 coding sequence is TGTGCCAGCAGCCACACCCGACAGGGCGGCTATGGCTACACCTTC.

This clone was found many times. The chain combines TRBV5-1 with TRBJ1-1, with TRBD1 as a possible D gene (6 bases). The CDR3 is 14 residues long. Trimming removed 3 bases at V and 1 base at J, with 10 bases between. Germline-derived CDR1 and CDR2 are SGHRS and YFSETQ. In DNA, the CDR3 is TGCGCCAGCAGCTGGCAGGGGTCGAACACTGAAGCTTTCTTT. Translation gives CASSWQGSNTEAFF.

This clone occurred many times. CDR3 nucleotides: TGTGCCAGCAGCCGGACACTCTCAACTAATGAAAAACTGTTTTTT. Amino acid sequence: CASSRTLSTNEKLFF. The chain recombines TRBV11-2 with TRBJ1-4; possible D gene TRBD1, 5 bases. Per germline, CDR1 SGHAT and CDR2 FQNNGV. V lost 5 bases and J 0 bases, leaving 10 bases between the germline ends. CDR3 length equals 15 residues.

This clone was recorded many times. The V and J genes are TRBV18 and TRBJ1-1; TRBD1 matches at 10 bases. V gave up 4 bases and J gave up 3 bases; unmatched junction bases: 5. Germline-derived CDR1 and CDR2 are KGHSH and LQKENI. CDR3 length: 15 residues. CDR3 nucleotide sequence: TGTGCCAGCTCACTGCGGGACAGGGGTGACACTGAAGCTTTCTTT. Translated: CASSLRDRGDTEAFF.

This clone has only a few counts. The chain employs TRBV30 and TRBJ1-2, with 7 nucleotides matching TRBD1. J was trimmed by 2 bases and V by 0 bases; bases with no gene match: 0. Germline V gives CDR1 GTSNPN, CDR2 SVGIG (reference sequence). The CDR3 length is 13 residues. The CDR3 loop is CAWSVTGNYGYTF. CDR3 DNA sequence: TGTGCCTGGAGTGTGACAGGGAACTATGGCTACACCTTC.

The CDR3 sequence: CASSPAGDLTGGYTF. The CDR3 DNA is TGTGCCAGCTCACCCGCCGGGGACTTAACGGGAGGCTACACCTTC. The rearrangement uses TRBV18 and TRBJ1-2; D may be TRBD1 (5 bases). The CDR3 runs to 15 residues. The V end was cut by 3 bases, the J end by 8 bases, with 19 bases between. Germline V gene lookup returns CDR1 KGHSH and CDR2 LQKENI.

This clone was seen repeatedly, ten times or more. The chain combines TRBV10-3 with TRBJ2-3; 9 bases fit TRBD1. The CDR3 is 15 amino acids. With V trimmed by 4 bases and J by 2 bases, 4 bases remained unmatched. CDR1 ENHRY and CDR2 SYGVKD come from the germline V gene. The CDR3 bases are TGTGCCATCAGTGGCGGGACAGGGCCCACAGATACGCAGTATTTT. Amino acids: CAISGGTGPTDTQYF.

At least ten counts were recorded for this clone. DNA for the CDR3: TGTGCCAGCCACGGGGACTATCAGCAGTTCTTC. Protein: CASHGDYQQFF. The gene calls are TRBV19 and TRBJ2-1; 7 nucleotides agree with TRBD2. Germline lookup yields CDR1 LNHDA and CDR2 SQIVND (reference sequence). Trimming cost V 9 bases and J 11 bases; bases outside gene matches: 7. There are 11 residues in the CDR3.

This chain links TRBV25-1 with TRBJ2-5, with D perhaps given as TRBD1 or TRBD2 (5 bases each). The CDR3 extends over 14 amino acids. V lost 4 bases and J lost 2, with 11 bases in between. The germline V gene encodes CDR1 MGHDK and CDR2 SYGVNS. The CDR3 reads CASSGGELQETQYF. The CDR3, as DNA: TGTGCCAGCAGTGGAGGGGAGCTTCAAGAGACCCAGTACTTC.

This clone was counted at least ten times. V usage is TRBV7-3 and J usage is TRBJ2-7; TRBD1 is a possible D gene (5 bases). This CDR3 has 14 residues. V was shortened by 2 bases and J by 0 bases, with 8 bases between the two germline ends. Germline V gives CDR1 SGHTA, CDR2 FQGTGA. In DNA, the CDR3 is TGTGCCAGCAGCTTAGACAGAAGCTCCTACGAGCAGTACTTC. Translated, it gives CASSLDRSSYEQYF. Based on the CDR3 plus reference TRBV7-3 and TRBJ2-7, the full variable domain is GAGVSQTPSNKVTEKGKYVELRCDPISGHTALYWYRQSLGQGPEFLIYFQGTGAADDSGLPNDRFFAVRPEGSVSTLKIQRTERGDSAVYLCASSLDRSSYEQYFGPGTRLTVT.

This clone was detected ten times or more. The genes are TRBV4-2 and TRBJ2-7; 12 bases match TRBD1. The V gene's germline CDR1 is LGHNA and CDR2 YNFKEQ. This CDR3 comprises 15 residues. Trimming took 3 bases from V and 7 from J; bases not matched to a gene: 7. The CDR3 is CASSQTGQGAREQYF. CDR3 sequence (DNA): TGTGCCAGCAGCCAGACGGGACAGGGGGCTAGGGAGCAGTACTTC.

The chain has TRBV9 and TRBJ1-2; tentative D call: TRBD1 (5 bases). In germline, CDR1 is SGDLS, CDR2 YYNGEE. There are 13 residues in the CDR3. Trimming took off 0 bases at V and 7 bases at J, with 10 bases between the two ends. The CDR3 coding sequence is TGTGCCAGCAGCGTAGGGGGAGGGGCTGGCTACACCTTC. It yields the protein CASSVGGGAGYTF. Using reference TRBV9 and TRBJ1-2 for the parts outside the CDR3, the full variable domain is DSGVTQTPKHLITATGQRVTLRCSPRSGDLSVYWYQQSLDQGLQFLIQYYNGEERAKGNILERFSAQQFPDLHSELNLSSLELGDSALYFCASSVGGGAGYTFGSGTRLTVV.

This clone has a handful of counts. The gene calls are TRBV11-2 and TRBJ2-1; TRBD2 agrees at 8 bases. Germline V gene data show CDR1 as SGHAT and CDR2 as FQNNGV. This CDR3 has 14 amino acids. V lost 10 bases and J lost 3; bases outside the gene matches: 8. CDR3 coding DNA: TGTGCCACTACCGGACTAGCCTACTACAATGAGCAGTTCTTC. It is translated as CATTGLAYYNEQFF. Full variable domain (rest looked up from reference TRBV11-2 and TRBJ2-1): EAGVAQSPRYKIIEKRQSVAFWCNPISGHATLYWYQQILGQGPKLLIQFQNNGVVDDSQLPKDRFSAERLKGVDSTLKIQPAKLEDSAVYLCATTGLAYYNEQFFGPGTRLTVL.